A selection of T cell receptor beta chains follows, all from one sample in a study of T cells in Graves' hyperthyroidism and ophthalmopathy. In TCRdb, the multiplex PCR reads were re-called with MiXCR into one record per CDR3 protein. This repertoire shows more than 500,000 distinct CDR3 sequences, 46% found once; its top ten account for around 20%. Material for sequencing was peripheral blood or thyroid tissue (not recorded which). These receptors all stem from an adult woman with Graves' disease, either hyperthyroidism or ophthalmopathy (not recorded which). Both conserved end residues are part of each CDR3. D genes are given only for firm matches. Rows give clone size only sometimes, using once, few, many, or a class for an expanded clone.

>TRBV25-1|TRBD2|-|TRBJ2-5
CASSGAGGETQYF
TGTGCCAGCAGTGGGGCGGGAGGAGAGACCCAGTACTTC
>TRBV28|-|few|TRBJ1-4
CASSRTGRTEKLFF
TGTGCCAGCAGTAGAACAGGGAGAACTGAAAAACTGTTTTTT
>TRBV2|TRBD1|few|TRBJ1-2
CASSEGQLYGYTF
TGTGCCAGCAGTGAGGGACAGCTCTATGGCTACACCTTC
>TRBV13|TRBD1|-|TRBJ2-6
CASSSRGTGKAF
TGTGCCAGCAGCTCCCGGGGGACAGGGAAAGCTTTC
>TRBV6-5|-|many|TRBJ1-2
CASREGRGDGYTF
TGTGCCAGCAGAGAGGGACGCGGGGATGGCTACACCTTC
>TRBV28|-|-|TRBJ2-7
CASSLSTGGQYF
TGTGCCAGCAGTTTAAGTACAGGCGGGCAGTACTTC
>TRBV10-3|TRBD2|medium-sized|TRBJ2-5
CAISSETSTQETQYF
TGTGCCATCAGTTCCGAGACTAGCACCCAAGAGACCCAGTACTTC
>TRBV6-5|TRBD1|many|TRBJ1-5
CASSRDRGGDQPQHF
TGTGCCAGCAGCCGCGACAGGGGAGGGGATCAGCCCCAGCATTTT
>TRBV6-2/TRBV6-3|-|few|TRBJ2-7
CASSYSKTDGNYEQYF
TGTGCCAGCAGTTACTCGAAGACCGACGGCAACTACGAGCAGTACTTC
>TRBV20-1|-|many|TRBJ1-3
CSARASSSGNTIYF
TGCAGTGCGCGGGCATCTAGCTCTGGAAACACCATATATTTT
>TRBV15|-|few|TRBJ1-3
CATSMKASSGNTIYF
TGTGCCACCAGCATGAAAGCGAGCTCTGGAAACACCATATATTTT
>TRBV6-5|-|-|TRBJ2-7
CASSYLRAGVQYF
TGTGCCAGCAGTTACCTTAGGGCAGGGGTGCAGTACTTC
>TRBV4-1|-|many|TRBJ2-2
CASSQVAGETGELFF
TGCGCCAGCAGCCAAGTGGCAGGGGAGACCGGGGAGCTGTTTTTT
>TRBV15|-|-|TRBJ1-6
CATSRDPGYNSPLHF
TGTGCCACCAGCAGAGATCCAGGGTATAATTCACCCCTCCACTTT
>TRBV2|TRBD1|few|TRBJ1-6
CASSATSGQDNSPLHF
TGTGCCAGCAGTGCAACCTCCGGACAGGATAATTCACCCCTCCACTTT
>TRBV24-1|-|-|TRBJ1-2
CATSDQSSDGPYGYTF
TGTGCCACCAGTGATCAGTCTTCGGACGGACCCTATGGCTACACCTTC
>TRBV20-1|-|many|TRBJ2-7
CSAHDQGGIYEQYF
TGCAGTGCCCATGACCAAGGGGGGATCTACGAGCAGTACTTC
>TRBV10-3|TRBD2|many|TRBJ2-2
CAISESLAGEPGELFF
TGTGCCATCAGTGAGTCACTAGCGGGAGAGCCCGGGGAGCTGTTTTTT
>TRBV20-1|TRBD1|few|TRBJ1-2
CSAAEWDSFGYTF
TGCAGTGCTGCTGAATGGGACAGTTTCGGCTACACCTTC
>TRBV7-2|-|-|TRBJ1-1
CASSLGAGMPDGAFF
TGTGCCAGCAGTTTAGGGGCAGGGATGCCCGACGGAGCTTTCTTT
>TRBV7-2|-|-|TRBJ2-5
CASSPKAGETQYF
TGTGCCAGCAGCCCCAAAGCGGGAGAGACCCAGTACTTC
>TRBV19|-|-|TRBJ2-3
CASSPGLYTDTQYF
TGTGCCAGTAGCCCCGGACTGTACACAGATACGCAGTATTTT
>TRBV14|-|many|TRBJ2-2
CASSRGTDNTGELFF
TGTGCCAGCAGCCGCGGGACAGACAACACCGGGGAGCTGTTTTTT
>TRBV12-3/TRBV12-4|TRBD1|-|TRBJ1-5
CASSWPGQGSLGYQPQHF
TGTGCCAGCAGTTGGCCGGGACAGGGGAGCCTCGGGTATCAGCCCCAGCATTTT
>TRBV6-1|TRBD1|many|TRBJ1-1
CASSGTGGGEAFF
TGTGCCAGCAGTGGGACAGGGGGCGGTGAGGCTTTCTTT
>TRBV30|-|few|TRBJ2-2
CAWSGLGANTGELFF
TGTGCCTGGAGTGGACTCGGGGCGAACACCGGGGAGCTGTTTTTT
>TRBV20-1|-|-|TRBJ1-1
CSIAGGAAEAFF
TGCAGTATCGCCGGGGGGGCTGCGGAAGCTTTCTTT
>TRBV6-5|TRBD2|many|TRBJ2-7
CASSYSTSSNEQYF
TGTGCCAGCAGTTACTCGACTAGCTCTAACGAGCAGTACTTC
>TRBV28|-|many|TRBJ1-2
CASRQQGHGYTF
TGTGCCAGCAGGCAACAGGGCCATGGCTACACCTTC
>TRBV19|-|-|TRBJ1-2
CATSSSGGGPNYGYTF
TGTGCCACCTCCTCATCCGGGGGAGGCCCAAACTATGGCTACACCTTC
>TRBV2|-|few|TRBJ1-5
CASRGVDQPQHF
TGTGCCAGCAGGGGGGTGGATCAGCCCCAGCATTTT
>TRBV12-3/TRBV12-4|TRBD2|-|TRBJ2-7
CASSRSGRHSEQYF
TGTGCCAGCAGCCGTAGCGGGAGACATAGCGAGCAGTACTTC
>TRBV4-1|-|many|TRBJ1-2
CASSQAPLGGKVSHGYTF
TGCGCCAGCAGCCAAGCCCCCCTTGGGGGTAAGGTTAGCCATGGCTACACCTTC
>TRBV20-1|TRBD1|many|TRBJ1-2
CSARGQGHLRGYGYTF
TGCAGTGCTAGGGGACAGGGGCACCTACGGGGCTATGGCTACACCTTC
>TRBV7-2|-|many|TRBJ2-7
CASSLTLQSGQQYF
TGTGCCAGCAGCCTCACCCTACAGTCAGGTCAGCAGTACTTC
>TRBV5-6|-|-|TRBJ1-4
CASSPSRRGFGEKLFF
TGTGCCAGCAGTCCCTCCCGGCGGGGGTTTGGTGAAAAACTGTTTTTT
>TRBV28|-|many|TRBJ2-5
CASSSADETQYF
TGTGCCAGCAGTTCCGCAGACGAGACCCAGTACTTC
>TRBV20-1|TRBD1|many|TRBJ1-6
CSARAPTGSNSPLHF
TGCAGTGCTAGAGCCCCGACAGGGTCAAATTCACCCCTCCACTTT
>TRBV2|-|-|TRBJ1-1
CASSVAAGWTEAFF
TGTGCCAGCAGTGTGGCGGCAGGGTGGACTGAAGCTTTCTTT
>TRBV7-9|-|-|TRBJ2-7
CASSSDLYGSSYEQYF
TGTGCCAGCAGCTCCGACTTGTATGGTAGCTCCTACGAGCAGTACTTC
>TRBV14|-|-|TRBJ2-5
CASSPPRGRGQQETQYF
TGTGCCAGCAGCCCCCCTCGAGGAAGGGGACAACAAGAGACCCAGTACTTC
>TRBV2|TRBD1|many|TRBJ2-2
CASRGTEGSGELFF
TGTGCCAGCAGAGGGACAGAAGGCTCCGGGGAGCTGTTTTTT
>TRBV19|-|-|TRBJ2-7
CASSTRTGELSYEQYF
TGTGCCAGTAGTACCAGGACCGGCGAGCTATCCTACGAGCAGTACTTC
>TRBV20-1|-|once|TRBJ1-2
CSARVRLSYYGYTF
TGCAGTGCTAGAGTCAGGCTTTCTTACTATGGCTACACCTTC
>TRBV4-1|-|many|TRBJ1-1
CASSRIRGFF
TGCGCCAGCAGCCGTATCAGAGGGTTCTTT
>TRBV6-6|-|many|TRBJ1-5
CASSSASGGISNQPQHF
TGTGCCAGCAGCTCCGCTTCAGGCGGCATTAGCAATCAGCCCCAGCATTTT
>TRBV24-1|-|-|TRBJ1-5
CATSDTRGGGRRQPQHF
TGTGCCACCAGTGATACCAGGGGAGGGGGAAGACGTCAGCCCCAGCATTTT
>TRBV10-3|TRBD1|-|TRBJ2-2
CAITAQGQDGELFF
TGTGCCATCACTGCACAGGGGCAGGACGGGGAGCTGTTTTTT
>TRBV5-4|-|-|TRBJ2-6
CASSQTPASGANVLTF
TGTGCCAGCAGCCAAACCCCGGCATCTGGGGCCAACGTCCTGACTTTC
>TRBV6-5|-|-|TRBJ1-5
CASRWRDGQPQHF
TGTGCCAGCAGGTGGAGGGACGGTCAGCCCCAGCATTTT
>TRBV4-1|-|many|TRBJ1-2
CASSQSGGGYGYTF
TGCGCCAGCAGCCAATCTGGGGGCGGCTATGGCTACACCTTC
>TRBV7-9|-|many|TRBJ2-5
CASSLQGPQETQYF
TGTGCCAGCAGCTTACAGGGTCCCCAAGAGACCCAGTACTTC
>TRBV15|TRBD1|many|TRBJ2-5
CATSRSRTGIETQYF
TGTGCCACCAGCAGATCTAGGACAGGGATAGAGACCCAGTACTTC